This T cell receptor beta chain was retrieved from a study of blood T cell repertoires in COVID-19. Germline V gene sequence: CDR1 LGHNA, CDR2 YNFKEQ. The CDR3 extends over 15 amino acids. V lost 1 base and J lost 1, with 10 bases in between. Data came from immunoSEQ multiplex PCR; TCRdb stores just in-frame clones and leaves some out. The data contain tens of thousands of clones, roughly 85% of them seen just once; the ten biggest clones take up 40% to 55%. The sequencing sample was made of peripheral blood. This chain uses TRBV4-2 with TRBJ1-2; D remains unclear. The receptor was derived from a human donor in a cohort sampled during active COVID-19. The CDR3 sequence is CASSQGGPSNYGYTF. CDR3 coding DNA: TGTGCCAGCAGCCAAGGAGGGCCGAGTAACTATGGCTACACCTTC.